This TCR beta chain originates from a study of read filtering for tumor transcriptome and immune sequencing. Study-level background: R-ISS stage counts were under 10 for I, about 15 for II, roughly seven for III.

Study outcomes and limitations: Even smaller IR-seq throughput identified most shared clonotypes.

This clonotype showed up many times. As yet, its antigen is unknown. Every patient had bone marrow sampled while the disease was active. CDR1 and CDR2 from the germline V gene are SGHTS and YDEGEE. The V and J ends lost 0 bases and 1 base respectively, with 17 bases between them. The CDR3 extends over 17 amino acids. Molecular barcoded adaptors covering alpha/delta and beta/gamma chains were used on roughly 400 ng RNA. TCRdb analysed the reads with MiXCR anew, one entry per CDR3 protein. The data hold nearly 60,000 distinct CDR3 sequences, with approximately 13% observed a single time. The clonotype comes from a donor aged 40 or older with multiple myeloma. Sequencing was carried out using a population of CD138-negative cells sorted from bone marrow. This rearrangement joins TRBV5-8 to TRBJ2-7; D unclear. The CDR3 DNA reads as TGTGCCAGCAGCTTGGTAGTTCGGGCAGGAGTGTCCTACGAGCAGTACTTC. Translating it yields CASSLVVRAGVSYEQYF.